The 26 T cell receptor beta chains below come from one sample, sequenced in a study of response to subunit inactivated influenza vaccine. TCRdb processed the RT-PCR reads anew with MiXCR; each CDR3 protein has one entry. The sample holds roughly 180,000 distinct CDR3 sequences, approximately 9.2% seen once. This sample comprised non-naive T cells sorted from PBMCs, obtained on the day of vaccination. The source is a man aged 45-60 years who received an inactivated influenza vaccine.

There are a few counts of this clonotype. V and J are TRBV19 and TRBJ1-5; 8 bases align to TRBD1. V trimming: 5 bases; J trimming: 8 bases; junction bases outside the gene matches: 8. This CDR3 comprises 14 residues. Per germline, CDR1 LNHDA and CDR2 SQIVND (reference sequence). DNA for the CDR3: TGTGCCAGTAGTTCCACAGGGGGACCAGAGCCCCAGCATTTT. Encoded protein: CASSSTGGPEPQHF.

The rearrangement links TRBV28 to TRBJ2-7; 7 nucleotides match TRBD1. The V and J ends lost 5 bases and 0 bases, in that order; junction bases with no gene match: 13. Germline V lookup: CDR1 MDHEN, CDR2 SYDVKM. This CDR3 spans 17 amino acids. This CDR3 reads CASSPFLGGLSSYEQYF. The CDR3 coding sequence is TGTGCCAGCAGTCCATTCCTAGGGGGCTTGAGCTCCTACGAGCAGTACTTC.

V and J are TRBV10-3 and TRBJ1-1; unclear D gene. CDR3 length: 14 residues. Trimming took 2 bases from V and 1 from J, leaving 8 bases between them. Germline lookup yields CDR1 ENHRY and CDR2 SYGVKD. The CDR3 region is CAISERQTNTEAFF. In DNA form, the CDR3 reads TGTGCCATCAGTGAGCGACAAACGAACACTGAAGCTTTCTTT.

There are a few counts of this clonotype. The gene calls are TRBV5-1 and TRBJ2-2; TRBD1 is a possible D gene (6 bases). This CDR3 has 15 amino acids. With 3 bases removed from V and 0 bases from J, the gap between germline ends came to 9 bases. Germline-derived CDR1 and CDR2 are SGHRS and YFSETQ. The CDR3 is CASSSGHANTGELFF. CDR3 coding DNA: TGCGCCAGCAGCTCGGGACACGCGAACACCGGGGAGCTGTTTTTT.

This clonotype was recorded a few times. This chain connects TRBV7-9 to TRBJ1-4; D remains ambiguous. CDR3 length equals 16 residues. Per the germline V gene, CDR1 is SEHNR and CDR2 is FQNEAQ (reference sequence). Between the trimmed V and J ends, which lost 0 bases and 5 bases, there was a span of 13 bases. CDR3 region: CASSLAAAGINEKLFF. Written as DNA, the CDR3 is TGTGCCAGCAGCTTAGCAGCCGCGGGGATCAATGAAAAACTGTTTTTT.

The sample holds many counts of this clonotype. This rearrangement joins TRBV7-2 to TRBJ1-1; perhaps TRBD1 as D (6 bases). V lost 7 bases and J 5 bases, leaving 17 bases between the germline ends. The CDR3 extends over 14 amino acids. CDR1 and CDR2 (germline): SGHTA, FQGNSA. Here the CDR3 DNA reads TGTGCCAGCAAAAGGGGGGGCGCTGGGACTGAAGCTTTCTTT. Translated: CASKRGGAGTEAFF.

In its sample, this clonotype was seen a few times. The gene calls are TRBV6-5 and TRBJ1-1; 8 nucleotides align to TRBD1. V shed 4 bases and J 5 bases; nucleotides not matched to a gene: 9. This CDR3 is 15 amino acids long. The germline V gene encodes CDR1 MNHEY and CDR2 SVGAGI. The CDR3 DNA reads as TGTGCCAGCAGTTCGTCCTCCCGGACAGGGACTGAAGCTTTCTTT. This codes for CASSSSSRTGTEAFF.

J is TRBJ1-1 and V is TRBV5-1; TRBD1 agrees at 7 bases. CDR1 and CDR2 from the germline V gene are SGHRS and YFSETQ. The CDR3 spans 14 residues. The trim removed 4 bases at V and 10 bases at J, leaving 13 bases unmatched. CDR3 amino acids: CASSRGTEVQPAFF. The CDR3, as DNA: TGCGCCAGCAGCCGTGGGACAGAAGTCCAGCCAGCTTTCTTT.

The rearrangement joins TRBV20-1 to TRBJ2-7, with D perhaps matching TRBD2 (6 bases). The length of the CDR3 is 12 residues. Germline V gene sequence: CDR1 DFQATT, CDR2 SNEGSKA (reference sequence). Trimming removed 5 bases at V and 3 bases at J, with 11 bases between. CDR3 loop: CSADDGSYEQYF. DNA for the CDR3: TGCAGTGCTGATGACGGGAGCTACGAGCAGTACTTC.

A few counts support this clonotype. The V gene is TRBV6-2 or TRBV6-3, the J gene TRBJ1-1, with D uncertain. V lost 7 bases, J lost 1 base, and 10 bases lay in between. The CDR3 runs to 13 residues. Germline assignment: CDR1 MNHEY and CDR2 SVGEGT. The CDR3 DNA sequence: TGTGCCAGCATCCGAAAAGAGAACACTGAAGCTTTCTTT. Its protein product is CASIRKENTEAFF.

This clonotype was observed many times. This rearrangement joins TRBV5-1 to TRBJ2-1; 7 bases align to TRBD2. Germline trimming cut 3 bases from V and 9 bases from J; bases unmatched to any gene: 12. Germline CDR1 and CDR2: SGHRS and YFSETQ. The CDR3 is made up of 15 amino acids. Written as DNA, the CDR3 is TGCGCCAGCAGCTCGTCTGGCGGGGGTTTAAGTGAGCAGTTCTTC. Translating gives CASSSSGGGLSEQFF.

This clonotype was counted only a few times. CDR3 residues: CASSPPMGTANEKLFF. The CDR3, as DNA: TGTGCCAGCAGTCCGCCCATGGGGACAGCTAATGAAAAACTGTTTTTT. The chain links TRBV5-6 to TRBJ1-4; 7 bases are a match to TRBD1. J gave up 3 bases and V 5 bases, and 10 bases lay outside the gene matches. The germline V gene encodes CDR1 SGHDT and CDR2 YYEEEE. The CDR3 is made up of 16 amino acids.

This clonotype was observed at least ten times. The CDR3 loop is CASSNRLGSYEQYF. The CDR3 region has the DNA TGTGCCAGCAGTAACCGGCTAGGGTCCTACGAGCAGTACTTC. This rearrangement joins TRBV12-3 or TRBV12-4 to TRBJ2-7, with D unresolved. Trimming removed 5 bases from V and 1 base from J, with 12 bases in between. This CDR3 has 14 amino acids.

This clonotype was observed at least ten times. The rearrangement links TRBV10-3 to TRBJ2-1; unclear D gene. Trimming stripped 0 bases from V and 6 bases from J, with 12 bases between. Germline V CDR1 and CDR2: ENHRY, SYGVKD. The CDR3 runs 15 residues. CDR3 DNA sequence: TGTGCCATCAGTGAGTCGAGTACGCCTTTCAATGAGCAGTTCTTC. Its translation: CAISESSTPFNEQFF.

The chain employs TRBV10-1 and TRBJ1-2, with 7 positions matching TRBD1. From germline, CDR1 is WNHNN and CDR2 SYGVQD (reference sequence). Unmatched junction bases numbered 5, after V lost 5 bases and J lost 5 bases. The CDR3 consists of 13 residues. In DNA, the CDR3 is TGCGCCAGCAGTCAAGACAGGGAATATGGCTACACCTTC. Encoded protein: CASSQDREYGYTF.

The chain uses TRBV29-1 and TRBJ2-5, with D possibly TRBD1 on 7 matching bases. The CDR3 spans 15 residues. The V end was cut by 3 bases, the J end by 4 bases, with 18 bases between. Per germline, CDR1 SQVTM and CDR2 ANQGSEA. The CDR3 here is CSVDGGGGWGETQYF. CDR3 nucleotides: TGCAGCGTTGACGGCGGAGGGGGCTGGGGAGAGACCCAGTACTTC.

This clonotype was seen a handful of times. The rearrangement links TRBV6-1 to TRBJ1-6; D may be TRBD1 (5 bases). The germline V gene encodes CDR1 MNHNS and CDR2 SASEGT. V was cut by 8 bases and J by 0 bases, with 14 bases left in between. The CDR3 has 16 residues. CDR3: CASRGGESSYNSPLHF. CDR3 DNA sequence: TGTGCCAGCCGCGGGGGGGAAAGCTCCTATAATTCACCCCTCCACTTT.

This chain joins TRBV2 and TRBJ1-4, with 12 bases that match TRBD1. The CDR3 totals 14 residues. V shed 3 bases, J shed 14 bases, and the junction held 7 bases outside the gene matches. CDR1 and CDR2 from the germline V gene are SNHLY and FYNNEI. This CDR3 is CASSDPGQGAYLFF. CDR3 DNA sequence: TGTGCCAGCAGTGATCCGGGACAGGGGGCGTATCTGTTTTTT.

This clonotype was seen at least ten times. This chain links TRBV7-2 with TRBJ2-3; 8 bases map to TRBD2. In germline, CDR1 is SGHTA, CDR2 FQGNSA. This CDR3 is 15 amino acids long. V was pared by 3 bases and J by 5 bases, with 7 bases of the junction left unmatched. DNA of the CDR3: TGTGCCAGCAGCTTTGGCCTAGCGGGCGGAGATACGCAGTATTTT. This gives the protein CASSFGLAGGDTQYF. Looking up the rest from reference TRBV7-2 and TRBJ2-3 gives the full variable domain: GAGVSQSPSNKVTEKGKDVELRCDPISGHTALYWYRQSLGQGLEFLIYFQGNSAPDKSGLPSDRFSAERTGGSVSTLTIQRTQQEDSAVYLCASSFGLAGGDTQYFGPGTRLTVL.

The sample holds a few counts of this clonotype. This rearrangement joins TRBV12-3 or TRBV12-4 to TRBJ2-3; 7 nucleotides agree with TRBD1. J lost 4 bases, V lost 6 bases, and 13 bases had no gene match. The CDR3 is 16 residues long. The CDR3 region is CASSPDRVGIADTQYF. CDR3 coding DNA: TGTGCCAGCAGCCCTGACAGGGTCGGGATTGCAGATACGCAGTATTTT.

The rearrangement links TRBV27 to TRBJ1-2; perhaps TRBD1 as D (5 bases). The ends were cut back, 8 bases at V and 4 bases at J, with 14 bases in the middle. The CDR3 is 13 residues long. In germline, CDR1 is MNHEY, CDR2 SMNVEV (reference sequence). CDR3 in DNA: TGTGCCAGCGGCTACTCAGGGTCCTATGGCTACACCTTC. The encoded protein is CASGYSGSYGYTF.

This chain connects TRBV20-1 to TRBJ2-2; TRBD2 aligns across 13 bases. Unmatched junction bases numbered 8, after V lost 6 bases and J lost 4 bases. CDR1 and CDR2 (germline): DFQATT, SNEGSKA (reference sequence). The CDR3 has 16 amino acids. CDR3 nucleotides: TGCAGTGCACATGGACTAGCGGGAGCGGGCACCGGGGAGCTGTTTTTT. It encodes CSAHGLAGAGTGELFF.

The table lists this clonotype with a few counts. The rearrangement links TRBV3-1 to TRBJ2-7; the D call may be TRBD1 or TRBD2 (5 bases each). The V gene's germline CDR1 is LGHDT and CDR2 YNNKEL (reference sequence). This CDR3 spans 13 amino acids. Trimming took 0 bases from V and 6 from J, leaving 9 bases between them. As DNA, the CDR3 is TGTGCCAGCAGCCAAGACATAGGGACCGAGCAGTACTTC. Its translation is CASSQDIGTEQYF.

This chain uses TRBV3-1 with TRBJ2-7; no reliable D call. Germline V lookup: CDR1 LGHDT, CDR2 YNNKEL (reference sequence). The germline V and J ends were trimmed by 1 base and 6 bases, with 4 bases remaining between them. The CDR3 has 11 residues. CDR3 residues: CASSQVTEQYF. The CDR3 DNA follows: TGTGCCAGCAGCCAAGTAACCGAGCAGTACTTC.

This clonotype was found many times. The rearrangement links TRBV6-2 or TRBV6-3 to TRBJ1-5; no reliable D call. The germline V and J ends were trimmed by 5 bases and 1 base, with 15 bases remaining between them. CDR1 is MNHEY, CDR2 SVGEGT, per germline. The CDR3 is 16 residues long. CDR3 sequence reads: CASSPPRTLSNQPQHF. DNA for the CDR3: TGTGCCAGCAGTCCCCCCCGGACTTTGAGCAATCAGCCCCAGCATTTT.

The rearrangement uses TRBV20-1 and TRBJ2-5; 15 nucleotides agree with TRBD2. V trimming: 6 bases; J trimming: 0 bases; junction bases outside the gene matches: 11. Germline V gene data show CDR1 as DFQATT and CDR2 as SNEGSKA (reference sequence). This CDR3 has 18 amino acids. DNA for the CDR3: TGCAGTGCCCCGGGACTAGCGGGGGGTTCCGAAAACCAAGAGACCCAGTACTTC. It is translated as CSAPGLAGGSENQETQYF.